This T cell receptor beta chain appears in the sequencing data of a study of T cell changes during pregnancy in multiple sclerosis. Clones were read by immunoSEQ multiplex PCR, and TCRdb kept only the in-frame ones, dropping some. The table has about 40,000 clones, about 92% seen once. This receptor was taken from a female donor with multiple sclerosis, enrolled in a pregnancy study. The sample was CD8+ T cells from peripheral blood mononuclear cells, taken in the first trimester of pregnancy.

The CDR3 here is CASSAETGGVTEAFF. Here the CDR3 DNA reads TGTGCCAGCAGCGCCGAGACAGGAGGAGTAACTGAAGCTTTCTTT. The V call is TRBV9, the J call TRBJ1-1, with D possibly TRBD1 on 6 matching bases. V was trimmed by 3 bases and J by 5 bases, leaving 17 bases between them. CDR1 is SGDLS, CDR2 YYNGEE, per germline. CDR3 length equals 15 residues.